This T cell receptor (beta chain) was sequenced during a study of shared clonotypes between healthy human individuals. Trimming left V 3 bases short and J 8 bases short, with 13 bases between. CDR3 length equals 13 residues. Germline-derived CDR1 and CDR2 are MNHNS and SASEGT. Sequencing used immunoSEQ multiplex PCR; TCRdb keeps in-frame clones, though not all of them. The sample contains a few million clones, 80% to 95% of which appear only once. The material sequenced was naive CD4+ T cells from PBMCs. Documented subset: CD45RA+ positively selected. V usage is TRBV6-1 and J usage is TRBJ1-2; D is unresolved. The origin of this receptor is a man aged 18 to 29 in good health. Some clones in this sample may be carry-over from other donors' samples. DNA of the CDR3: TGTGCCAGCAGTGATGCCCGAGGCAGGGGCTACACCTTC. This encodes CASSDARGRGYTF.